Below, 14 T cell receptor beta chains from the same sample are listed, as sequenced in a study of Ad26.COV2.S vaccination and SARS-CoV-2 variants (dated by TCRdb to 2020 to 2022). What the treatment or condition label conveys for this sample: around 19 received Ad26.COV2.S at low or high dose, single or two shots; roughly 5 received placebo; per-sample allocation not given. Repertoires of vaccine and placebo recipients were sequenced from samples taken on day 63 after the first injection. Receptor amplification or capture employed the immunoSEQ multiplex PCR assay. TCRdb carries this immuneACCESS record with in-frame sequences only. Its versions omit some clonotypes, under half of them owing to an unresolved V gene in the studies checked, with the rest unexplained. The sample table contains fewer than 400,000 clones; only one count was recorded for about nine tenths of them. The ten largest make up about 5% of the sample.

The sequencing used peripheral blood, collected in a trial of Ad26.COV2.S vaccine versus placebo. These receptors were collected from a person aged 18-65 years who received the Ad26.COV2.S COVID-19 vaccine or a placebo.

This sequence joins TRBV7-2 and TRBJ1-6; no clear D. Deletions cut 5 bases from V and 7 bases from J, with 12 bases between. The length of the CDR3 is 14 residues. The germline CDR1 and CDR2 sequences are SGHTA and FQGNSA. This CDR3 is CASSPRLFNSPLHF. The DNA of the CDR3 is TGTGCCAGCAGCCCCCGTCTTTTCAATTCACCCCTCCACTTT.

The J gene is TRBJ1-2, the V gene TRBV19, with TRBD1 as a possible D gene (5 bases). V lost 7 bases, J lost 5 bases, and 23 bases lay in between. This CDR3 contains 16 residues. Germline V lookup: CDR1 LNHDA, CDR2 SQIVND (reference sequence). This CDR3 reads CASNQGLSVSFYGYTF. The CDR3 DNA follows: TGTGCCAGTAATCAGGGCCTATCCGTTTCCTTTTATGGCTACACCTTC.

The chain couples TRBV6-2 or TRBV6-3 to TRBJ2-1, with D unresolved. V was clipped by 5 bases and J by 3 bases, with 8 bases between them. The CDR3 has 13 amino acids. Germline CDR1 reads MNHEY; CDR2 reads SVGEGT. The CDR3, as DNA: TGTGCCAGCAGTAACGGGCGCTACAATGAGCAGTTCTTC. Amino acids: CASSNGRYNEQFF.

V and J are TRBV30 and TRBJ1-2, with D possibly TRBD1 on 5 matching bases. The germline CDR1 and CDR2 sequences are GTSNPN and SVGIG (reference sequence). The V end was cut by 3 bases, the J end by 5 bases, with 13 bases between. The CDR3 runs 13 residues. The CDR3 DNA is TGTGCCTGGAGAGGCAGGGCAACTTATGGCTACACCTTC. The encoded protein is CAWRGRATYGYTF.

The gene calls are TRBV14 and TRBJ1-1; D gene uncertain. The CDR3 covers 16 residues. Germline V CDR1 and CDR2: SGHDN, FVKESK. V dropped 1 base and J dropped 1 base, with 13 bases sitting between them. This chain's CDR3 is CASSQGRYITNTEAFF. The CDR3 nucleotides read TGTGCCAGCAGCCAAGGCAGGTACATCACGAACACTGAAGCTTTCTTT.

For the CDR3, the DNA is TGTGCCAGTAGTCCCGGAGCGGGAGACCCATCCGGGGCCGGGGAGCTGTTTTTT. This sequence encodes CASSPGAGDPSGAGELFF. V and J are TRBV19 and TRBJ2-2, with 8 bases fitting TRBD2. The CDR3 totals 18 residues. The junction had 17 bases not matched to a gene; V was cut back by 5 bases and J by 6 bases. Germline CDR1 and CDR2: LNHDA and SQIVND (reference sequence).

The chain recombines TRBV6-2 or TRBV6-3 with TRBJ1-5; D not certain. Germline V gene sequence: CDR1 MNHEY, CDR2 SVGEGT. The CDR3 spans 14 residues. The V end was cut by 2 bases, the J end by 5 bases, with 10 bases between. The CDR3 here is CASSYGFGDQPQHF. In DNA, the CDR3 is TGTGCCAGCAGTTACGGATTCGGAGATCAGCCCCAGCATTTT.

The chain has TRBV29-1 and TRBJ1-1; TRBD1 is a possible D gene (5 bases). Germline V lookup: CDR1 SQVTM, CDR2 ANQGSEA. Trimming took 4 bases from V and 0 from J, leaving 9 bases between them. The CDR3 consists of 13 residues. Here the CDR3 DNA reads TGCAGCGTTGGGGGGAACATGAACACTGAAGCTTTCTTT. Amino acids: CSVGGNMNTEAFF.

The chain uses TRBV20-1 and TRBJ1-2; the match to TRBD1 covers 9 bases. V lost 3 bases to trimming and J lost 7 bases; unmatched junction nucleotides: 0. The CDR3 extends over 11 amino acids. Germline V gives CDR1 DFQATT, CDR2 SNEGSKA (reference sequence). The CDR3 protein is CSARDRGGYTF. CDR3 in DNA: TGCAGTGCTAGGGACAGGGGTGGCTACACCTTC.

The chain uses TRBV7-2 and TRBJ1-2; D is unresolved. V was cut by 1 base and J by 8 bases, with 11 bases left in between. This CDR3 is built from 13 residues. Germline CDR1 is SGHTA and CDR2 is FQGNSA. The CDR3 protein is CASSLVDPLGYTF. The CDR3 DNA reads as TGTGCCAGCAGCTTAGTAGACCCTTTGGGCTACACCTTC. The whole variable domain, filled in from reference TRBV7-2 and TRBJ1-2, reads GAGVSQSPSNKVTEKGKDVELRCDPISGHTALYWYRQSLGQGLEFLIYFQGNSAPDKSGLPSDRFSAERTGGSVSTLTIQRTQQEDSAVYLCASSLVDPLGYTFGSGTRLTVV.

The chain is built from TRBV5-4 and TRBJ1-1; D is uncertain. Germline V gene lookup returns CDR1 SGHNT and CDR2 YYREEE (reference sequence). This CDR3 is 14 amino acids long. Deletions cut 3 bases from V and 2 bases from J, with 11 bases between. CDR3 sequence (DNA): TGTGCCAGCAGCTCCCCCCTGGAAAACACTGAAGCTTTCTTT. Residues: CASSSPLENTEAFF.

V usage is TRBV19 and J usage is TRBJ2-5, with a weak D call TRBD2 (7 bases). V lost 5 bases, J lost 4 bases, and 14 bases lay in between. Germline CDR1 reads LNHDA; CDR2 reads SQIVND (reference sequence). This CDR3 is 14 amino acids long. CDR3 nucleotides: TGTGCCAGTAGTCGGGGGGTAGGGGGAGAGACCCAGTACTTC. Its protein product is CASSRGVGGETQYF.

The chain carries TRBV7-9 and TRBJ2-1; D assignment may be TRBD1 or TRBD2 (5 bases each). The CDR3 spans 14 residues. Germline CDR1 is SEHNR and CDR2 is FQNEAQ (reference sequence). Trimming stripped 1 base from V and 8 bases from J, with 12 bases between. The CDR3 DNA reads TGTGCCAGCAGCTTAGGGGAAAGGGGACATGAGCAGTTCTTC. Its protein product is CASSLGERGHEQFF.

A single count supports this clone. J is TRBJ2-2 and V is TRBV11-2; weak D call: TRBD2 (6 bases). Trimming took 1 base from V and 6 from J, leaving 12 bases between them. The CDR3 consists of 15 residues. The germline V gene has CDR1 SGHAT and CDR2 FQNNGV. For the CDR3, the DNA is TGTGCCAGCAGCTTAGTCCGGGAGAGGGCCGGGGAGCTGTTTTTT. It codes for CASSLVRERAGELFF.